Listed below are T cell receptor beta chains from one sample, sequenced in a study of cytomegalovirus exposure and HLA in healthy donors. Libraries were prepared by immunoSEQ multiplex PCR; TCRdb keeps only in-frame clonotypes and omits some of them. The top ten clones hold around 4.5% of a sample with about 120,000 clones, 75% to 90% of them seen once. The sequenced material came from PBMCs. These receptors were collected from a man between 18 and 35 years old in good health and CMV-seropositive. CDR3s leave out the opening cysteine and the closing phenylalanine or tryptophan.

v_call cdr3_aa
TRBV5-1 ASGQGSNEKLF
TRBV4-1 ASSQASTVNTEAF
TRBV9 ASSVAVGSSYNEQF
TRBV7-2 ASSRGPSSPLPYEQY
TRBV10-3 AISRTGDTYEQY
TRBV5-6 ASIPTGTPTYGYT
TRBV27 ASSPRESYTEAF
TRBV2 ASSSDLEGAF
TRBV6-1 ASSERIDTGTDTQY
TRBV2 ASSGRGAGPGNQPQH
TRBV2 ASQPQDREGEQY
TRBV25-1 ASSLTDTQY
TRBV18 ASSQDRVEAF
TRBV27 ASKEVANTGELF
TRBV14 ASSQEGGGSRYT
TRBV4-1 ASSQDRVLGANVLT
TRBV4-1 ASSLEDLPNEKLF
TRBV13 ASSPAGGLYEQY
TRBV6-1 ASSENGSNSPLH
TRBV5-1 ASSAQGYEQY
TRBV11-1 ASSRDRVGPQH
TRBV6-6 ASSYSSGGYNEQF
TRBV2 ASSEGGYLLLAKNIQY
TRBV4-1 ASSQEGSPNEKLF
TRBV6-4 ASSERAEGDTQY
TRBV5-6 ASSSRTAYEQY
TRBV27 ASSLWAGSSYNSPLH